The next 30 T cell receptor beta chains were all read from a single sample in a study of CD8 T cells in ankylosing spondylitis. General observations from the study: Characteristic, it appeared, of ankylosing spondylitis blood was a TCR beta motif of roughly 8 highly homologous variants.

TCRdb fed the 5' RACE reads into MiXCR, producing one record per CDR3 protein. The sample lists roughly 440,000 distinct CDR3 sequences; 17% were seen once. No antigens are known for them. Sequencing used blood, either unsorted or a sorted T cell fraction (not recorded which). These receptors all stem from a male donor with ankylosing spondylitis.

This chain connects TRBV6-1 to TRBJ1-1, with D possibly matching TRBD1 (5 bases). Germline values: CDR1 MNHNS, CDR2 SASEGT. The V end was cut by 8 bases, the J end by 6 bases, with 16 bases between. The CDR3 sequence is 13 residues long. CDR3 sequence reads: CASETDITSEAFF. CDR3 sequence (DNA): TGTGCCAGCGAGACGGACATCACCTCTGAAGCTTTCTTT.

The chain employs TRBV13 and TRBJ1-4, with a possible D match to TRBD1 (5 bases). CDR3 size: 17 residues. From germline, CDR1 is PRHDT and CDR2 FYEKMQ (reference sequence). Between the trimmed V and J ends, which lost 3 bases and 0 bases, there was a span of 14 bases. This chain's CDR3 is CASSFMIGGATNEKLFF. The CDR3 nucleotides read TGTGCCAGCAGCTTCATGATTGGAGGGGCAACTAATGAAAAACTGTTTTTT.

This clonotype was found a few times. The CDR3 reads CASSAEQGARSPLHF. The CDR3 DNA reads as TGTGCCAGCAGCGCGGAACAGGGGGCGAGGTCACCCCTCCACTTT. The J gene is TRBJ1-6, the V gene TRBV7-9; 9 bases are a match to TRBD1. Trimming took 5 bases from V and 10 from J; bases not matched to a gene: 9. Germline CDR1 and CDR2: SEHNR and FQNEAQ (reference sequence). This CDR3 spans 15 amino acids.

The rearrangement joins TRBV7-9 to TRBJ2-3; the D gene is possibly TRBD2 (5 bases). V was pared by 11 bases and J by 6 bases, with 15 bases between. The CDR3 is 12 amino acids. Germline V gene lookup returns CDR1 SEHNR and CDR2 FQNEAQ (reference sequence). Here the CDR3 reads CAGSGYTDTQYF. The CDR3 DNA follows: TGTGCCGGAAGCGGTTACACGGATACGCAGTATTTT.

In nucleotides, the CDR3 is TGCGCCACCCGCTCCCCTGGGACAGCAACTAATGAAAAACTGTTTTTT. Its protein product is CATRSPGTATNEKLFF. The chain uses TRBV4-1 and TRBJ1-4, with 7 positions matching TRBD1. J gave up 0 bases and V 10 bases, and 11 bases lay outside the gene matches. CDR1 and CDR2 from the germline V gene are MGHRA and YSYEKL. The CDR3 has 16 amino acids.

This rearrangement joins TRBV11-2 to TRBJ1-1; D is possibly TRBD1 (6 bases). V shed 3 bases and J shed 4 bases, with 12 bases lying between them. The germline CDR1 and CDR2 sequences are SGHAT and FQNNGV. This CDR3 is built from 14 residues. The CDR3 here is CASSFSQGSTEAFF. CDR3 DNA sequence: TGTGCCAGCAGCTTTAGTCAGGGGAGCACTGAAGCTTTCTTT.

This clonotype was counted many times. This rearrangement joins TRBV4-3 to TRBJ2-1; D gene unclear. The CDR3 covers 11 residues. CDR1 and CDR2 (germline): LGHNA, YSLEER. The ends were cut back, 2 bases at V and 7 bases at J, with 3 bases in the middle. CDR3 amino acids: CASSQRNEQFF. CDR3 in DNA: TGCGCCAGCAGCCAAAGGAATGAGCAGTTCTTC.

This clonotype has a count of ten or more. V and J are TRBV28 and TRBJ2-2, with TRBD2 matching 7 bases. The CDR3 totals 16 residues. The germline V gene has CDR1 MDHEN and CDR2 SYDVKM. V lost 4 bases to trimming and J lost 3 bases; unmatched junction nucleotides: 8. The CDR3 DNA reads as TGTGCCAGCAGTTCCCACCCGGGACTACACACCGGGGAGCTGTTTTTT. The encoded protein is CASSSHPGLHTGELFF.

There are a few counts of this clonotype. This CDR3 reads CSARFRANEQFF. The DNA for the CDR3 is TGCAGTGCTAGATTTCGGGCGAATGAGCAGTTCTTC. The chain combines TRBV20-1 with TRBJ2-1, with D hard to call. Germline assignment: CDR1 DFQATT and CDR2 SNEGSKA (reference sequence). Trimming left V 2 bases short and J 7 bases short, with 9 bases between. The CDR3 is 12 amino acids.

This clonotype was counted a few times. The chain recombines TRBV12-3 or TRBV12-4 with TRBJ1-4, with D tentatively TRBD1 (6 bases). V was trimmed by 6 bases and J by 5 bases, leaving 10 bases between them. The CDR3 loop spans 13 amino acids. DNA for the CDR3: TGTGCCAGCAGCACCAGGGGAAATGAAAAACTGTTTTTT. Translated: CASSTRGNEKLFF.

The CDR3 nucleotides are TGTGCCAGCAGCTTCCGGGACCCCCGGGGCTACACCTTC. It yields the protein CASSFRDPRGYTF. The chain joins TRBV7-9 to TRBJ1-2; weak D call: TRBD1 (5 bases). The germline V gene encodes CDR1 SEHNR and CDR2 FQNEAQ (reference sequence). The CDR3 loop spans 13 amino acids. V lost 3 bases and J 8 bases, leaving 13 bases between the germline ends.

This clonotype was seen more than once but under ten times. The chain combines TRBV7-2 with TRBJ1-5, with TRBD1 matching over 9 bases. The CDR3 totals 14 residues. Germline CDR1 reads SGHTA; CDR2 reads FQGNSA. The V segment lost 2 bases and the J segment 5 bases; nucleotides outside the gene matches: 1. The CDR3 sequence: CASSLRQGDQPQHF. The CDR3 DNA reads as TGTGCCAGCAGCTTAAGACAGGGGGATCAGCCCCAGCATTTT. Full variable domain (missing parts from reference TRBV7-2 and TRBJ1-5): GAGVSQSPSNKVTEKGKDVELRCDPISGHTALYWYRQSLGQGLEFLIYFQGNSAPDKSGLPSDRFSAERTGGSVSTLTIQRTQQEDSAVYLCASSLRQGDQPQHFGDGTRLSIL.

The J gene is TRBJ2-5, the V gene TRBV6-5; 12 nucleotides match TRBD2. Germline CDR1 MNHEY, CDR2 SVGAGI. The trim removed 2 bases at V and 4 bases at J, leaving 2 bases unmatched. The CDR3 totals 15 residues. In DNA, the CDR3 is TGTGCCAGCAGTTACGCTAGCGGGGGGGGAGAGACCCAGTACTTC. Translating gives CASSYASGGGETQYF.

This clonotype was detected a few times. The chain recombines TRBV20-1 with TRBJ1-5; no reliable D call. The CDR3 spans 15 residues. Between the trimmed V and J ends, which lost 6 bases and 6 bases, there was a span of 21 bases. Per the germline V gene, CDR1 is DFQATT and CDR2 is SNEGSKA (reference sequence). The CDR3 nucleotides read TGCAGTGCAGCAAAAGGGTCTATCATCGGTCAGCCCCAGCATTTT. Translating gives CSAAKGSIIGQPQHF.

This clonotype was seen a handful of times. This chain joins TRBV15 and TRBJ2-5; possibly TRBD2 for D (5 bases). V was cut by 11 bases and J by 0 bases, with 19 bases left in between. CDR1 is LNHNV and CDR2 is YYDKDF in the germline V gene (reference sequence). CDR3 size: 15 residues. CDR3 loop: CAGRQNNGNQETQYF. DNA for the CDR3: TGTGCCGGACGCCAAAATAACGGGAACCAAGAGACCCAGTACTTC. The variable domain in full, completed from reference TRBV15 and TRBJ2-5, reads DAMVIQNPRYQVTQFGKPVTLSCSQTLNHNVMYWYQQKSSQAPKLLFHYYDKDFNNEADTPDNFQSRRPNTSFCFLDIRSPGLGDTAMYLCAGRQNNGNQETQYFGPGTRLLVL.

This clonotype was found a few times. The chain is built from TRBV18 and TRBJ1-6; D unclear. Trimming cost V 5 bases and J 5 bases, with 10 bases left between them. This CDR3 has 14 amino acids. Germline V CDR1 and CDR2: KGHSH, LQKENI. Here the CDR3 reads CASSADGNNSPLHF. The CDR3 DNA is TGTGCCAGCTCAGCGGACGGGAATAATTCACCCCTCCACTTT.

Only a few counts were recorded for this clonotype. This chain joins TRBV11-2 and TRBJ1-4; 7 bases agree with TRBD1. The CDR3 is made up of 16 amino acids. In germline, CDR1 is SGHAT, CDR2 FQNNGV. The V and J ends lost 2 bases and 4 bases, in that order; junction bases with no gene match: 7. The CDR3 sequence: CASSLTTGAINEKLFF. The CDR3 DNA reads TGTGCCAGCAGCTTAACAACAGGGGCGATTAATGAAAAACTGTTTTTT.

The gene calls are TRBV28 and TRBJ2-1; 8 bases fit TRBD2. Looked up from germline, CDR1 is MDHEN and CDR2 is SYDVKM. The V gene end was trimmed by 4 bases and the J gene end by 7 bases; junction bases not matched to a gene: 12. CDR3 length: 16 amino acids. CDR3 in amino acids: CASSSSGSGSWNEQFF. As DNA, the CDR3 is TGTGCCAGCAGTTCATCCGGCAGCGGGAGTTGGAATGAGCAGTTCTTC.

The rearrangement uses TRBV7-2 and TRBJ1-3; D is unclear. Trimming pared 5 bases from V and 1 base from J, leaving 15 bases between. The CDR3 consists of 16 residues. Per germline, CDR1 SGHTA and CDR2 FQGNSA. In DNA form, the CDR3 reads TGTGCCAGCAGCCTCGGACCGCTACCATCTGGAAACACCATATATTTT. Translated, it gives CASSLGPLPSGNTIYF.

This clonotype was found once. The chain carries TRBV7-3 and TRBJ2-7; 9 nucleotides match TRBD1. The ends lost 0 bases at V and 7 bases at J; junction bases unmatched: 1. The CDR3 contains 13 residues. CDR1 and CDR2 from the germline V gene are SGHTA and FQGTGA. Written as DNA, the CDR3 is TGTGCCAGCAGCTTAACGGACAGGGGTGAGCAGTACTTC. Translating gives CASSLTDRGEQYF.

A few counts support this clonotype. The chain combines TRBV2 with TRBJ1-1; D call uncertain. Trimming cost V 7 bases and J 0 bases, with 9 bases left between them. From germline, CDR1 is SNHLY and CDR2 FYNNEI. The CDR3 covers 13 residues. The CDR3 sequence is CASTGPMNTEAFF. In DNA form, the CDR3 reads TGTGCCAGCACCGGACCGATGAACACTGAAGCTTTCTTT.

The table lists this clonotype with a few counts. The chain couples TRBV12-3 or TRBV12-4 to TRBJ2-2; D gene unclear. The CDR3 runs to 14 residues. V shed 5 bases and J shed 3 bases, with 10 bases lying between them. This chain's CDR3 is CASSPPLHTGELFF. The DNA for the CDR3 is TGTGCCAGCAGTCCCCCACTTCACACCGGGGAGCTGTTTTTT.

The rearrangement links TRBV2 to TRBJ1-5; D unresolved. V lost 1 base to trimming and J lost 2 bases, with 9 bases between them. The CDR3 is made up of 15 amino acids. Germline CDR1 SNHLY, CDR2 FYNNEI. CDR3 nucleotide sequence: TGTGCCAGCAGTGAAGGCAGGAAGGGCAATCAGCCCCAGCATTTT. This codes for CASSEGRKGNQPQHF.

This clonotype was observed a few times. This chain uses TRBV12-3 or TRBV12-4 with TRBJ1-2; 7 bases are shared with TRBD1. The CDR3 is made up of 15 amino acids. V shed 3 bases and J 0 bases; nucleotides not matched to a gene: 4. The CDR3 is CASSFRTGPNYGYTF. In nucleotides, the CDR3 is TGTGCCAGCAGTTTCCGGACAGGTCCTAACTATGGCTACACCTTC.

This clonotype was recorded a few times. The chain uses TRBV20-1 and TRBJ1-6; D uncertain. The CDR3 runs to 14 residues. Trimming removed 4 bases at V and 2 bases at J, with 9 bases between. CDR1 is DFQATT and CDR2 is SNEGSKA in the germline V gene (reference sequence). The CDR3 nucleotides are TGCAGTGCTACCCTGGGAGCCTATAATTCACCCCTCCACTTT. Translating it yields CSATLGAYNSPLHF.

The chain combines TRBV20-1 with TRBJ1-1; D not resolved. CDR1 is DFQATT and CDR2 is SNEGSKA in the germline V gene (reference sequence). This CDR3 contains 13 residues. Deletions cut 4 bases from V and 4 bases from J, with 13 bases between. In DNA form, the CDR3 reads TGCAGTGCTATCAGTGGATTTGGCACTGAAGCTTTCTTT. The encoded protein is CSAISGFGTEAFF.

The chain couples TRBV6-1 to TRBJ2-7; D remains unclear. V dropped 5 bases and J dropped 3 bases, with 11 bases sitting between them. CDR1 and CDR2 (germline): MNHNS, SASEGT. CDR3 size: 13 residues. The CDR3 region is CASSTGPLYEQYF. The CDR3 DNA reads TGTGCCAGCAGTACCGGACCCCTCTACGAGCAGTACTTC.

This clonotype was seen more than once but under ten times. This rearrangement joins TRBV29-1 to TRBJ1-2; D gene unclear. Germline values: CDR1 SQVTM, CDR2 ANQGSEA. V was pared by 3 bases and J by 4 bases, with 15 bases between. The CDR3 contains 14 residues. The CDR3 nucleotides read TGCAGCGTTGATGATCCATGGGCCACCTATGGCTACACCTTC. It yields the protein CSVDDPWATYGYTF.

V gene TRBV20-1 combines with J gene TRBJ1-6; no definite D call. Germline CDR1 is DFQATT and CDR2 is SNEGSKA (reference sequence). The CDR3 covers 19 residues. CDR3 in DNA: TGCAAACCAAGCATGTCCCCGCCCAGCTCGAGCTCCTATAATTCACCCCTCCACTTT. Protein product: CKPSMSPPSSSSYNSPLHF.

This clonotype was counted a few times. The chain joins TRBV13 to TRBJ1-6, with TRBD1 matching 10 bases. Germline values: CDR1 PRHDT, CDR2 FYEKMQ (reference sequence). The ends lost 5 bases at V and 0 bases at J; junction bases unmatched: 4. This CDR3 spans 17 amino acids. DNA of the CDR3: TGTGCCAGCAGCGCGACAGGGGGCCTCTCCTATAATTCACCCCTCCACTTT. Its translation is CASSATGGLSYNSPLHF.